The 19 T cell receptor beta chains below come from one sample, sequenced in a study of blood T cells in healthy people across ages. Combining a sample-barcoded 5' primer with a J-beta primer mix, a second PCR ran for about 7 to 11 cycles. TCRdb re-derived calls from the 5' RACE reads in MiXCR, one entry per CDR3 protein. Among 550,000 to 750,000 distinct CDR3 sequences listed, 20% to 25% were seen once. Input material: blood. These receptors came from a man between 65 and 79 years old in good health.

This clonotype occurred a few times. This chain uses TRBV5-1 with TRBJ2-1; tentative D call: TRBD1 (6 bases). The CDR3 contains 17 residues. V lost 3 bases and J lost 4, with 20 bases in between. Looked up from germline, CDR1 is SGHRS and CDR2 is YFSETQ. Here the CDR3 DNA reads TGCGCCAGCAGCTGGGCCTCTGGGACGGGACAATACAATGAGCAGTTCTTC. This encodes CASSWASGTGQYNEQFF.

This chain links TRBV6-2 or TRBV6-3 with TRBJ2-1; D may match TRBD1 or TRBD2 (5 bases each). The CDR3 is 14 amino acids. Trimming pared 4 bases from V and 2 bases from J, leaving 9 bases between. CDR1 MNHEY and CDR2 SVGEGT come from the germline V gene. The CDR3 is CASSFPGPYNEQFF. CDR3 DNA sequence: TGTGCCAGCAGTTTCCCGGGACCCTACAATGAGCAGTTCTTC.

This chain connects TRBV10-2 to TRBJ2-1; D possibly corresponds to TRBD2 (6 bases). The ends were cut back, 4 bases at V and 4 bases at J, with 17 bases in the middle. CDR3 size: 16 residues. The germline V gene has CDR1 WSHSY and CDR2 SAAADI. The CDR3 spells CASSGVGGLKYNEQFF. CDR3 DNA sequence: TGCGCCAGCAGTGGGGTTGGGGGACTTAAATACAATGAGCAGTTCTTC.

There are a few counts of this clonotype. The genes are TRBV7-2 and TRBJ1-2; D call uncertain. The CDR3 consists of 15 residues. Trimming left V 0 bases short and J 3 bases short, with 11 bases between. Germline CDR1 is SGHTA and CDR2 is FQGNSA. The CDR3 reads CASSLASGLYYGYTF. Written as DNA, the CDR3 is TGTGCCAGCAGCTTAGCTTCGGGTCTATACTATGGCTACACCTTC.

The CDR3 sequence: CASSPGQGVETQYF. The DNA of the CDR3 is TGTGCCAGCAGCCCGGGACAGGGGGTTGAGACCCAGTACTTC. This chain uses TRBV3-1 with TRBJ2-5; 11 bases fit TRBD1. Germline CDR1 reads LGHDT; CDR2 reads YNNKEL (reference sequence). The CDR3 has 14 residues. V shed 4 bases and J 5 bases; nucleotides not matched to a gene: 3.

Here the CDR3 DNA reads TGCGCCAGCAGCCAAGATGGAGGGGGACAGGGCAATCAGCCCCAGCATTTT. This encodes CASSQDGGGQGNQPQHF. The chain recombines TRBV4-1 with TRBJ1-5, with 8 nucleotides matching TRBD1. Germline lookup yields CDR1 MGHRA and CDR2 YSYEKL. V lost 0 bases, J lost 2 bases, and 6 bases stayed unmatched. The CDR3 is 17 residues long.

The sample holds many counts of this clonotype. The V and J genes are TRBV6-1 and TRBJ1-4; 11 positions agree with TRBD1. This CDR3 spans 17 amino acids. V was pared by 5 bases and J by 8 bases, with 13 bases of the junction left unmatched. Germline CDR1 reads MNHNS; CDR2 reads SASEGT. The CDR3 protein is CASSKGQGASFFEKLFF. Written as DNA, the CDR3 is TGTGCCAGCAGTAAAGGACAGGGGGCATCATTCTTCGAAAAACTGTTTTTT.

This clonotype was counted a few times. The V call is TRBV20-1, the J call TRBJ2-7; 12 bases match TRBD2. Germline V gene data show CDR1 as DFQATT and CDR2 as SNEGSKA (reference sequence). Germline trimming cut 3 bases from V and 4 bases from J; bases unmatched to any gene: 7. The CDR3 is 15 residues long. The chain's CDR3 is CSARSRTSGTYEQYF. The CDR3 DNA follows: TGCAGTGCTAGGTCCCGGACTAGCGGGACTTACGAGCAGTACTTC.

This clonotype appeared a few times. V gene TRBV6-5 combines with J gene TRBJ2-7, with D hard to call. Germline assignment: CDR1 MNHEY and CDR2 SVGAGI. Trimming shortened V by 8 bases and J by 4 bases, and 12 bases separated the two germline ends. This CDR3 is 12 amino acids long. The CDR3 DNA reads as TGTGCCAGCCATCAAACGGGTTACGAGCAGTACTTC. Its protein product is CASHQTGYEQYF.

This clonotype turned up a few times. V and J are TRBV20-1 and TRBJ2-3; D unresolved. Germline assignment: CDR1 DFQATT and CDR2 SNEGSKA (reference sequence). V dropped 1 base and J dropped 0 bases, with 5 bases sitting between them. The CDR3 length is 13 residues. The CDR3 DNA reads TGCAGTGCTAGAGTGGTTAGCACAGATACGCAGTATTTT. Translating it yields CSARVVSTDTQYF.

This clonotype was counted a few times. The V gene is TRBV5-6, the J gene TRBJ2-7; no firm D call. The CDR3 length is 15 residues. Germline values: CDR1 SGHDT, CDR2 YYEEEE. The germline V and J ends were trimmed by 3 bases and 2 bases, with 15 bases remaining between them. This CDR3 reads CASSYPDSRAYEQYF. Written as DNA, the CDR3 is TGTGCCAGCAGCTACCCCGATTCCAGAGCCTACGAGCAGTACTTC.

Here the CDR3 reads CSAVDRAGANVLTF. CDR3 coding DNA: TGCAGTGCCGTTGACAGGGCTGGGGCCAACGTCCTGACTTTC. The genes are TRBV20-1 and TRBJ2-6; 7 bases are a match to TRBD1. This CDR3 is built from 14 residues. Germline trimming cut 6 bases from V and 2 bases from J; bases unmatched to any gene: 4. Germline V lookup: CDR1 DFQATT, CDR2 SNEGSKA (reference sequence).

This clonotype was detected a few times. The CDR3: CASTGGVNNSPLHF. The CDR3 DNA sequence: TGTGCCAGCACGGGGGGGGTAAATAATTCACCCCTCCACTTT. V and J are TRBV2 and TRBJ1-6; maybe TRBD1 (5 bases). The CDR3 has 14 residues. Trimming removed 7 bases from V and 5 bases from J, with 12 bases in between. From germline, CDR1 is SNHLY and CDR2 FYNNEI.

This clonotype came up a few times. The rearrangement uses TRBV6-6 and TRBJ2-1; perhaps TRBD1 as D (5 bases). V was clipped by 1 base and J by 5 bases, with 21 bases between them. From germline, CDR1 is MNHNY and CDR2 SVGAGI (reference sequence). This CDR3 has 18 amino acids. The CDR3 DNA sequence: TGTGCCAGCAGTTACTACGTTTCGGCAGGGTATTCTGACAATGAGCAGTTCTTC. Translation gives CASSYYVSAGYSDNEQFF.

V and J are TRBV3-1 and TRBJ2-7, with 8 bases matching TRBD1. The CDR3 is 15 amino acids. Germline CDR1 reads LGHDT; CDR2 reads YNNKEL (reference sequence). The ends lost 0 bases at V and 7 bases at J; junction bases unmatched: 8. The CDR3 region is CASSQDPQGASEQYF. CDR3 sequence (DNA): TGTGCCAGCAGCCAAGATCCGCAGGGGGCAAGTGAGCAGTACTTC.

This clonotype appeared a few times. The chain links TRBV3-1 to TRBJ2-1; D possibly matches TRBD1 or TRBD2 (7 bases each). Trimming stripped 3 bases from V and 4 bases from J, with 16 bases between. This CDR3 contains 16 residues. Germline CDR1 and CDR2: LGHDT and YNNKEL (reference sequence). Here the CDR3 DNA reads TGTGCCAGCAGCCACCCAGCCAGGGGGGGATACAATGAGCAGTTCTTC. It translates to CASSHPARGGYNEQFF.

This clonotype was seen more than once but under ten times. The chain carries TRBV6-5 and TRBJ2-1; D is uncertain. The J call may be mistaken, given a closer DNA end match to TRBJ2-7. CDR3 length: 12 residues. In germline, CDR1 is MNHEY, CDR2 SVGAGI. CDR3 protein: CASSGPYYEQYF. Here the CDR3 DNA reads TGTGCCAGCAGCGGACCTTACTACGAGCAGTACTTC.

The chain recombines TRBV25-1 with TRBJ2-5; no firm D call. The J call may be incorrect, as the DNA end agrees better with TRBJ2-7. Per the germline V gene, CDR1 is MGHDK and CDR2 is SYGVNS. The CDR3 length is 14 residues. As DNA, the CDR3 is TGTGCCAGCAGTGCTCAGGACGGCCCCTACGAGCAGTACTTC. This codes for CASSAQDGPYEQYF.

This clonotype was observed a handful of times. The rearrangement joins TRBV6-2 or TRBV6-3 to TRBJ1-4, with TRBD1 identical over 7 bases. The germline V gene encodes CDR1 MNHEY and CDR2 SVGEGT. V shed 6 bases and J 4 bases; nucleotides not matched to a gene: 8. The CDR3 has 15 amino acids. The CDR3 is CASSPGTEFNEKLFF. The CDR3 nucleotides are TGTGCCAGCAGCCCCGGGACAGAGTTTAATGAAAAACTGTTTTTT.